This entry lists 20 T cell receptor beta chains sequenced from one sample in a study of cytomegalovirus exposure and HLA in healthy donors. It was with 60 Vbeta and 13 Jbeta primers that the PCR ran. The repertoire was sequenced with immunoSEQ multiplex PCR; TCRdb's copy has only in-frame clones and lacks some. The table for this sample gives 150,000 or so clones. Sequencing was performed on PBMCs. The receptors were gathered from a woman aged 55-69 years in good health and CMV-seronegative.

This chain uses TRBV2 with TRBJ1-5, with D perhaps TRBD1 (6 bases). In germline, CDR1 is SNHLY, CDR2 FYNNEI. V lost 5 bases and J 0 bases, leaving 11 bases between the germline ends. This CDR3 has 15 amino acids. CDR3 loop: CASSRTDNSNQPQHF. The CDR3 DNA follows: TGTGCCAGCAGTCGGACAGATAATAGCAATCAGCCCCAGCATTTT.

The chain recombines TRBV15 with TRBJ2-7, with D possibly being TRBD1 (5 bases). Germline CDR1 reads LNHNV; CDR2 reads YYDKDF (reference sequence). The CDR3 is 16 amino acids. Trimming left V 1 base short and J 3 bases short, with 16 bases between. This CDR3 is CATSRGGVQASYEQYF. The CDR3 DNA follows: TGTGCCACCAGCAGAGGAGGCGTACAGGCCAGCTACGAGCAGTACTTC.

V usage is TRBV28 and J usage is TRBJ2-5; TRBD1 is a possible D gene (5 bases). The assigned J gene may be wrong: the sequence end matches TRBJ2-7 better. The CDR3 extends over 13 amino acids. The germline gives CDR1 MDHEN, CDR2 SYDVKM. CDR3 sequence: CASGRQYTYEQYF. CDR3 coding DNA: TGTGCCAGCGGCAGACAGTACACCTACGAGCAGTACTTC.

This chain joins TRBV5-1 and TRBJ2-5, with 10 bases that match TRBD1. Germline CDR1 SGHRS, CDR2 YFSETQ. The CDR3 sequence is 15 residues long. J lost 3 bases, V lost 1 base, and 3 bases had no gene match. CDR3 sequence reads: CASSLTGTGEETQYF. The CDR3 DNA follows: TGCGCCAGCAGCTTGACCGGGACAGGGGAAGAGACCCAGTACTTC.

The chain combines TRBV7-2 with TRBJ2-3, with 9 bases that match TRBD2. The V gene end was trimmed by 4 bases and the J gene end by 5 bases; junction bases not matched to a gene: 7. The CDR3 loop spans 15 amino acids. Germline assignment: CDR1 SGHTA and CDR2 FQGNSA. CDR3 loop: CASSSQRGVGDTQYF. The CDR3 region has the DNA TGTGCCAGCAGCTCTCAGCGGGGGGTTGGAGATACGCAGTATTTT. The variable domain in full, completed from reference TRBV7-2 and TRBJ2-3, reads GAGVSQSPSNKVTEKGKDVELRCDPISGHTALYWYRQSLGQGLEFLIYFQGNSAPDKSGLPSDRFSAERTGGSVSTLTIQRTQQEDSAVYLCASSSQRGVGDTQYFGPGTRLTVL.

CDR3 amino acids: CASSTPGQHYEQYF. The CDR3 DNA reads TGCGCCAGCAGTACCCCGGGACAGCACTACGAGCAGTACTTC. The chain has TRBV5-1 and TRBJ2-7; 7 bases are a match to TRBD1. Germline V gives CDR1 SGHRS, CDR2 YFSETQ. Germline trimming cut 5 bases from V and 3 bases from J; bases unmatched to any gene: 8. The CDR3 is 14 residues long.

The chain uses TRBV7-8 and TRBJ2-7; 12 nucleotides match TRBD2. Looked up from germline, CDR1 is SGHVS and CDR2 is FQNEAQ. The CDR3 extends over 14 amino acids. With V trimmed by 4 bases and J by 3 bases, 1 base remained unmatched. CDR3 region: CASSWTSGDYEQYF. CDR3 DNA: TGTGCCAGCAGCTGGACTAGCGGGGACTACGAGCAGTACTTC.

CDR3 region: CASSFWTSGVSSYNEQFF. The CDR3 nucleotides are TGCGCCAGCAGCTTCTGGACTAGCGGGGTAAGCTCCTACAATGAGCAGTTCTTC. The rearrangement links TRBV5-1 to TRBJ2-1, with TRBD2 matching 12 bases. The CDR3 is made up of 18 amino acids. J lost 0 bases, V lost 2 bases, and 6 bases had no gene match. In germline, CDR1 is SGHRS, CDR2 YFSETQ.

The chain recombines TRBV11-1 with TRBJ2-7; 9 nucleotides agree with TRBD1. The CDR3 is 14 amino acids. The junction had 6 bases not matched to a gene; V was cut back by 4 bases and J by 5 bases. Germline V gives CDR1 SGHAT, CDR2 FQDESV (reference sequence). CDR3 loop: CASSSRTGENEQYF. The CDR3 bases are TGTGCCAGCAGCTCCAGGACAGGGGAGAACGAGCAGTACTTC.

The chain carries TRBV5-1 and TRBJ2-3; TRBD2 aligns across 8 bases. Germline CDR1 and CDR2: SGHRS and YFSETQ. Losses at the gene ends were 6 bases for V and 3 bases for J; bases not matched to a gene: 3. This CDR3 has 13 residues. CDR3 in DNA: TGCGCCAGCAACCGGGGGGGGACAGATACGCAGTATTTT. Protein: CASNRGGTDTQYF.

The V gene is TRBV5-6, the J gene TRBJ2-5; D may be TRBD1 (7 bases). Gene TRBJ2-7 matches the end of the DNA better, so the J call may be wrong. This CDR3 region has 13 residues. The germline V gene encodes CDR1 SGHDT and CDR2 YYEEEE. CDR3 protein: CASSRHRGLEQYF. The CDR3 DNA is TGTGCCAGCAGCCGCCACAGGGGACTCGAGCAGTACTTC.

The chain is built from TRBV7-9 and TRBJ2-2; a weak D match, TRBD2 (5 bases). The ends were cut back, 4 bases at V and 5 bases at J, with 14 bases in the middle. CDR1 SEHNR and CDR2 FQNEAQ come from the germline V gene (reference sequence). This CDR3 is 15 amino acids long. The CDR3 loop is CASSYPGLFTGELFF. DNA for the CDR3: TGTGCCAGCAGCTACCCTGGACTGTTTACCGGGGAGCTGTTTTTT.

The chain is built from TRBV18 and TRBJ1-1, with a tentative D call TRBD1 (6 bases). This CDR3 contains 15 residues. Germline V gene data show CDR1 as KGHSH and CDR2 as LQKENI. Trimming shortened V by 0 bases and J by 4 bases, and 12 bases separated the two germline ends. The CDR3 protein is CASSPPGTLGTEAFF. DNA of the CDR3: TGTGCCAGCTCACCACCCGGGACATTGGGCACTGAAGCTTTCTTT.

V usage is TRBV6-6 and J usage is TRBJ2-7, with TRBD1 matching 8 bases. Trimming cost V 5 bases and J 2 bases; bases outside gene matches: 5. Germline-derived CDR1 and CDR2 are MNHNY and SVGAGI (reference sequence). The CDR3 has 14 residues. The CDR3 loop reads CASSPTGGTYEQYF. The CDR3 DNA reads TGTGCCAGCAGTCCCACAGGGGGGACCTACGAGCAGTACTTC.

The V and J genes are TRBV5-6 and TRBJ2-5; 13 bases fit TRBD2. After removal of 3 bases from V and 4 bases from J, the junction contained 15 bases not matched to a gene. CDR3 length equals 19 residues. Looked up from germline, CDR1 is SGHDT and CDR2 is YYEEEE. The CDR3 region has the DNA TGTGCCAGCAGCTATCCGGGACTAGCGGGGACCCTAGACCTAGAGACCCAGTACTTC. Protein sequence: CASSYPGLAGTLDLETQYF.

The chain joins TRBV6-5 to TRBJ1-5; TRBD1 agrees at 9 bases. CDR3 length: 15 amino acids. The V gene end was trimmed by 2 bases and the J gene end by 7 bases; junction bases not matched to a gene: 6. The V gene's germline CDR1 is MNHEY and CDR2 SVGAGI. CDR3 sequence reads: CASSYNRGLGQPQHF. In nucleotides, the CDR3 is TGTGCCAGCAGTTACAACAGGGGGCTCGGGCAGCCCCAGCATTTT.

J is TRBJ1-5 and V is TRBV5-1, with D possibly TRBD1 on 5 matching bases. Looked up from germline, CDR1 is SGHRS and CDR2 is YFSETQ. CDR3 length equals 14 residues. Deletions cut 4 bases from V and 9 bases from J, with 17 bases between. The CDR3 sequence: CASSPAPGIGPQHF. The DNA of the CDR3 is TGCGCCAGCAGCCCGGCCCCAGGGATCGGGCCCCAGCATTTT. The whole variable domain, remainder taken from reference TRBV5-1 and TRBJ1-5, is KAGVTQTPRYLIKTRGQQVTLSCSPISGHRSVSWYQQTPGQGLQFLFEYFSETQRNKGNFPGRFSGRQFSNSRSEMNVSTLELGDSALYLCASSPAPGIGPQHFGDGTRLSIL.

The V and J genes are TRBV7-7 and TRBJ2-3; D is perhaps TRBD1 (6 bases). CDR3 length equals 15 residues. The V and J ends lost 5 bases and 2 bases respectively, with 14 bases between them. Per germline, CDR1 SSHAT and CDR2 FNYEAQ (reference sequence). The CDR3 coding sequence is TGTGCCAGCAGCCCAGGGTACAGGGACACAGATACGCAGTATTTT. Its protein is CASSPGYRDTDTQYF.

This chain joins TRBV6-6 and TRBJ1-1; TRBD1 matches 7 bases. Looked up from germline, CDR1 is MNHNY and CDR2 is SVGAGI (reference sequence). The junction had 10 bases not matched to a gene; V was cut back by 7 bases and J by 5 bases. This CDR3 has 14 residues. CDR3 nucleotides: TGTGCCAGCACCCCGCGACAGGGAGCAACTGAAGCTTTCTTT. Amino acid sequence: CASTPRQGATEAFF.

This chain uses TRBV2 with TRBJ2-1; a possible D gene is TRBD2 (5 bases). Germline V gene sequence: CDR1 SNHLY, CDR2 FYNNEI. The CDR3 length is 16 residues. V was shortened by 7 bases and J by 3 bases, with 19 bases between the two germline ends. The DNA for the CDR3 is TGTGCCAGCAACCCGGACGCGGCGGGTGGCTACAATGAGCAGTTCTTC. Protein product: CASNPDAAGGYNEQFF. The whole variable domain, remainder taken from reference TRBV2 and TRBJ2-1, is EPEVTQTPSHQVTQMGQEVILRCVPISNHLYFYWYRQILGQKVEFLVSFYNNEISEKSEIFDDQFSVERPDGSNFTLKIRSTKLEDSAMYFCASNPDAAGGYNEQFFGPGTRLTVL.